The 18 T cell receptor beta chains presented below share a single source sample, sequenced in a study of cytomegalovirus exposure and HLA in healthy donors. With 60 Vbeta and 13 Jbeta primers, the PCR was carried out. Some clones are missing from TCRdb's copy, which holds only in-frame ones; the method was immunoSEQ multiplex PCR. Among about 190,000 clones listed, roughly four fifths were seen once. The sequenced sample consisted of PBMCs. These receptor sequences come from a woman under 40 in good health and CMV-seropositive.

The chain is built from TRBV27 and TRBJ1-1, with D possibly matching TRBD1 (6 bases). Germline V gene data show CDR1 as MNHEY and CDR2 as SMNVEV (reference sequence). The CDR3 runs to 16 residues. V was shortened by 4 bases and J by 4 bases, with 19 bases between the two germline ends. The CDR3 DNA sequence: TGTGCCAGCAGTTCCAGGACAGACCTCCCCTTCACTGAAGCTTTCTTT. Translating it yields CASSSRTDLPFTEAFF.

This chain joins TRBV19 and TRBJ2-1, with D perhaps matching TRBD2 (5 bases). V was cut by 3 bases and J by 0 bases, with 9 bases left in between. Germline V gives CDR1 LNHDA, CDR2 SQIVND (reference sequence). This CDR3 has 15 amino acids. The CDR3 loop reads CASSMTGSSYNEQFF. Here the CDR3 DNA reads TGTGCCAGTAGTATGACGGGGAGCTCCTACAATGAGCAGTTCTTC.

The rearrangement links TRBV7-9 to TRBJ2-7, with D perhaps TRBD1 (6 bases). This CDR3 has 12 residues. Germline CDR1 and CDR2: SEHNR and FQNEAQ (reference sequence). Between the trimmed V and J ends, which lost 4 bases and 5 bases, there was a span of 9 bases. In DNA, the CDR3 is TGTGCCAGCAGCTACGGACAGAACGAGCAGTACTTC. This encodes CASSYGQNEQYF.

The V and J genes are TRBV11-2 and TRBJ1-1; the D is unclear. The V end was cut by 5 bases, the J end by 11 bases, with 12 bases between. In germline, CDR1 is SGHAT, CDR2 FQNNGV. The CDR3 extends over 11 amino acids. The CDR3 here is CASSASREAFF. The DNA of the CDR3 is TGTGCCAGCAGCGCTTCCCGTGAGGCTTTCTTT.

The V gene is TRBV5-4, the J gene TRBJ2-6, with D maybe TRBD2 (7 bases). Germline V lookup: CDR1 SGHNT, CDR2 YYREEE (reference sequence). This CDR3 is built from 15 residues. V lost 5 bases, J lost 2 bases, and 11 bases lay in between. The CDR3 region has the DNA TGTGCCAGCAGGGTCGGGGGGCCTGGGGCCAACGTCCTGACTTTC. Amino acids: CASRVGGPGANVLTF. Supplemented by reference TRBV5-4 and TRBJ2-6, the full variable domain reads ETGVTQSPTHLIKTRGQQVTLRCSSQSGHNTVSWYQQALGQGPQFIFQYYREEENGRGNFPPRFSGLQFPNYSSELNVNALELDDSALYLCASRVGGPGANVLTFGAGSRLTVL.

The rearrangement links TRBV11-2 to TRBJ1-4, with TRBD1 as a possible D gene (6 bases). From germline, CDR1 is SGHAT and CDR2 FQNNGV. Trimming shortened V by 1 base and J by 2 bases, and 11 bases separated the two germline ends. This CDR3 region has 16 residues. The CDR3 nucleotides are TGTGCCAGCAGCTTAGGGGGGGGGCTGACTAATGAAAAACTGTTTTTT. Translating gives CASSLGGGLTNEKLFF.

This clone came up a few times. V and J are TRBV14 and TRBJ2-7; TRBD1 matches 7 bases. In germline, CDR1 is SGHDN, CDR2 FVKESK. The length of the CDR3 is 14 residues. The V and J ends lost 3 bases and 2 bases, in that order; junction bases with no gene match: 4. CDR3 in amino acids: CASSHRDRAYEQYF. DNA of the CDR3: TGTGCCAGCAGCCACCGAGACAGGGCCTACGAGCAGTACTTC.

This clone was observed a handful of times. V is TRBV4-2 and J is TRBJ2-2; the D gene is possibly TRBD2 (6 bases). V was clipped by 0 bases and J by 0 bases, with 8 bases between them. Per the germline V gene, CDR1 is LGHNA and CDR2 is YNFKEQ. CDR3 length: 16 residues. Here the CDR3 reads CASSQDAGTNTGELFF. CDR3 nucleotides: TGTGCCAGCAGCCAAGATGCGGGGACGAACACCGGGGAGCTGTTTTTT.

This clone was counted between two and nine times. This chain links TRBV5-6 with TRBJ2-5, with TRBD1 as a possible D gene (6 bases). The ends were cut back, 4 bases at V and 5 bases at J, with 12 bases in the middle. The CDR3 runs to 13 residues. CDR1 SGHDT and CDR2 YYEEEE come from the germline V gene. The CDR3 DNA reads TGTGCCAGCAGCCAGACAGGCCGGGAGACCCAGTACTTC. As protein: CASSQTGRETQYF.

The chain recombines TRBV15 with TRBJ2-6; weak D call: TRBD1 (6 bases). CDR1 and CDR2 (germline): LNHNV, YYDKDF (reference sequence). Trimming took 4 bases from V and 0 from J, leaving 10 bases between them. The CDR3 consists of 16 residues. CDR3 loop: CATSKGQISGANVLTF. The CDR3 bases are TGTGCCACCAGCAAAGGACAGATCTCTGGGGCCAACGTCCTGACTTTC.

The DNA of the CDR3 is TGTGCCACCAGCGGACAGGGTCCCGGGGAGCTGTTTTTT. Amino acid sequence: CATSGQGPGELFF. The chain joins TRBV15 to TRBJ2-2; 8 bases are shared with TRBD1. The V segment lost 5 bases and the J segment 6 bases; nucleotides outside the gene matches: 2. Germline values: CDR1 LNHNV, CDR2 YYDKDF (reference sequence). The CDR3 loop spans 13 amino acids.

This chain joins TRBV5-4 and TRBJ2-3, with 10 bases lining up with TRBD2. V gave up 2 bases and J gave up 2 bases; unmatched junction bases: 11. This CDR3 contains 18 residues. Germline lookup yields CDR1 SGHNT and CDR2 YYREEE (reference sequence). The DNA for the CDR3 is TGTGCCAGCAGCTTCCCCCTAGCGGGAGAAGGGGACACAGATACGCAGTATTTT. It codes for CASSFPLAGEGDTDTQYF.

The V call is TRBV7-2, the J call TRBJ1-3; the D is unclear. The V and J ends lost 5 bases and 0 bases respectively, with 8 bases between them. The CDR3 loop spans 14 amino acids. The V gene's germline CDR1 is SGHTA and CDR2 FQGNSA. CDR3 sequence (DNA): TGTGCCAGCAGCATGGCCAACTCTGGAAACACCATATATTTT. Its protein product is CASSMANSGNTIYF. Combining the CDR3 with reference TRBV7-2 and TRBJ1-3 gives the whole variable domain GAGVSQSPSNKVTEKGKDVELRCDPISGHTALYWYRQSLGQGLEFLIYFQGNSAPDKSGLPSDRFSAERTGGSVSTLTIQRTQQEDSAVYLCASSMANSGNTIYFGEGSWLTVV.

V is TRBV27 and J is TRBJ2-1, with D perhaps TRBD1 (6 bases). Germline V gene data show CDR1 as MNHEY and CDR2 as SMNVEV (reference sequence). The germline V and J ends were trimmed by 3 bases and 6 bases, with 9 bases remaining between them. The CDR3 length is 13 residues. The CDR3 nucleotides read TGTGCCAGCAGTTTGACAGGTTTCAATGAGCAGTTCTTC. Encoded protein: CASSLTGFNEQFF.

The J gene is TRBJ2-5, the V gene TRBV11-2, with a weak D call TRBD1 (6 bases). Germline V gene sequence: CDR1 SGHAT, CDR2 FQNNGV. V lost 1 base and J lost 4, with 13 bases in between. The CDR3 extends over 15 amino acids. Written as DNA, the CDR3 is TGTGCCAGCAGCTTAGGGGGACAATATGGAGAGACCCAGTACTTC. Residues: CASSLGGQYGETQYF.

The gene calls are TRBV27 and TRBJ1-5; 9 bases map to TRBD1. Per germline, CDR1 MNHEY and CDR2 SMNVEV (reference sequence). The CDR3 is 15 amino acids. The V gene end was trimmed by 8 bases and the J gene end by 6 bases; junction bases not matched to a gene: 11. CDR3 loop: CASGSSDRGSQPQHF. Here the CDR3 DNA reads TGTGCCAGCGGGTCTTCGGACAGGGGAAGTCAGCCCCAGCATTTT.

The rearrangement joins TRBV9 to TRBJ2-3, with TRBD1 matching over 7 bases. Germline CDR1 reads SGDLS; CDR2 reads YYNGEE. This CDR3 has 16 amino acids. V was pared by 4 bases and J by 2 bases, with 10 bases of the junction left unmatched. CDR3 region: CASSPTSDRSTDTQYF. In DNA, the CDR3 is TGTGCCAGCAGCCCCACCTCGGACAGGTCCACAGATACGCAGTATTTT.

The V gene is TRBV5-1, the J gene TRBJ2-7, with D maybe TRBD2 (6 bases). Between the trimmed V and J ends, which lost 0 bases and 0 bases, there was a span of 10 bases. The CDR3 has 15 amino acids. CDR1 SGHRS and CDR2 YFSETQ come from the germline V gene. This CDR3 reads CASSLVSGYSYEQYF. The DNA for the CDR3 is TGCGCCAGCAGCTTGGTGAGCGGGTACTCCTACGAGCAGTACTTC.